This T cell receptor beta chain appears in the sequencing data of a study of cytomegalovirus exposure and HLA in healthy donors. The PCR was carried out with 60 Vbeta primers and 13 Jbeta primers. The data were produced by immunoSEQ multiplex PCR, yet TCRdb's version contains in-frame clones alone and is incomplete. The table has 150,000 to 200,000 clones, approximately 83% seen once. Points on this clone: Antigen: not known.

Trimming pared 0 bases from V and 0 bases from J, leaving 12 bases between. The CDR3 extends over 17 amino acids. Germline V gene data show CDR1 as MNHEY and CDR2 as SMNVEV (reference sequence). Study-wide findings and caveats: The study found most TCR sequences rare, yet found some public TCRs in many donors.

Donors had nominal health at sampling but likely had unrecorded immune exposures. The receptor's source is a woman in her late teens or twenties in good health and CMV-seronegative. The specimen was PBMCs. The genes are TRBV27 and TRBJ1-5, with a weak D call TRBD1 (6 bases). CDR3 sequence (DNA): TGTGCCAGCAGTTTATCGTTGAGGGACACTAGCAATCAGCCCCAGCATTTT. This encodes CASSLSLRDTSNQPQHF.